This entry describes one T cell receptor (beta chain). This clone appeared once. Its antigen specificity is not known. Compared with germline, one end of the junction differs, possibly owing to a read error. Other nucleotide sequences from this sample produce the same CDR3. The CDR3, from cysteine to phenylalanine, totals 16 residues. The only DNA kept is the CDR3, 48 bases in frame from the first base. CDR1 and CDR2, looked up from the germline V gene, are SGHAT and FQNNGV. This record belongs to a study of control samples from healthy donors and cancer patients (dated by TCRdb to 2019 to 2021). The protocol used for the library was the immunoSEQ multiplex PCR assay. In TCRdb, the immuneACCESS table is reduced to in-frame sequences with V and J assigned. These tables do not hold every clone; where another copy was compared, an unresolved V gene accounts for under half, and the others remain unexplained. Recorded for this sample are around 140,000 clones; approximately 92% of them occurred a single time. About 3.2% of the sample belongs to the ten largest clones.

Sequencing input: blood. The sequence was collected from a man aged 25-45 years in good health. The receptor chain draws on TRBV11-2 and TRBJ2-1, with 8 bases aligning to TRBD1. The encoded CDR3 is CASSVDRGPSYNEQFF. The DNA sequence is TGTGCCAGCAGCGTAGACAGGGGCCCCTCCTACAATGAGCAGTTCTTC.